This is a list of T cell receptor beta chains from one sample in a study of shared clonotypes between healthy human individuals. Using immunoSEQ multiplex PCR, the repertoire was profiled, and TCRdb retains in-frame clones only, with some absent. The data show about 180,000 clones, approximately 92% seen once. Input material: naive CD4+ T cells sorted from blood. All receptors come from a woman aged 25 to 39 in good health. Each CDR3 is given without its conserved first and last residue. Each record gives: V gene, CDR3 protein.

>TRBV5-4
ASSHGRSTDYNEQF
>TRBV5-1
ASSGLRVLSHEQY
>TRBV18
ASSPPGGSRNEQY
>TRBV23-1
ASSSSPPTGYSGYT
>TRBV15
ATSRAGTGAYEQY
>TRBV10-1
ASSENSAYEQY
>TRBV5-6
ASSLMGDTQY
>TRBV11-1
ASSLGQGFPEAF
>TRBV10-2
ASRAAGNYGYT
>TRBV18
ASSPDTSFGGYEQY
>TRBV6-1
ASSRLAGDPHEQF
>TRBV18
ASSPLRTGEDTEAF
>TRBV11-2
ASIPGEFNAEAF
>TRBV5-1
ASSSGTANQPQH
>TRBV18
ASSPRLDRNYGYT
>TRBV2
ASSETRQLEQY
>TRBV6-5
ASSSFYGTDTEAF
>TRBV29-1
SVEGRGKLF
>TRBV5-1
ASSSTDTGRTDTQY
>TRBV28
ASSQTALEQY
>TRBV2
ASSYQGTEKLF
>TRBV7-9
ASSDSGQARDTQY
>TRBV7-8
ASSVNTGELF
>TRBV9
ASSVLGQGRGYT
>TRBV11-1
ASSSRDHYGYT
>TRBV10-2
ASSESGGNTIY
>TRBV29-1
SARTSGRTSYEQY
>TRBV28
ASRAQGSPYNEQF
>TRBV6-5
ASTLEATGIYEQY
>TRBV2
ASSDQGNSNQPQH
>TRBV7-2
ASSPKTGSVYEQY
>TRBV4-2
ASSLTSGRAPTISDTQY
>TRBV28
ASSSGAVGNTEAF
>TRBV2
ATQDRPSSGANVLT
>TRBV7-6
ASSLTQGTEQY
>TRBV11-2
ASSPEETQY